This T cell receptor beta chain was obtained from a study of tumor-infiltrating lymphocytes in glioblastoma multiforme. General study results and limits: No surface-marker sorting into functional T cell subtypes was done. Just one glioblastoma patient contributed to the TCR-mutation comparison.

Multiple V-beta primers and a C-beta primer amplified TCRB from RNA. TCRdb passed the multiplex PCR reads through MiXCR, listing each CDR3 protein once. Of roughly 9,100 distinct CDR3 sequences listed, around three quarters are singletons. Germline lookup yields CDR1 SGHAT and CDR2 FQNNGV. This CDR3 is 12 amino acids long. About this clonotype itself: The antigen is not known. The junction departs from the called germline gene at one end, perhaps through a read error.

This clonotype was obtained from a male donor with glioblastoma. What was sequenced was brain tumor tissue. This chain joins TRBV11-2 and TRBJ2-1; either TRBD1 or TRBD2 may fit D (6 bases each). The CDR3 loop is CANRGEQNEHFF. The CDR3 DNA reads TGTGCCAATAGGGGGGAGCAAAATGAGCACTTCTTC. The full variable domain, with the rest looked up from reference TRBV11-2 and TRBJ2-1, is EAGVAQSPRYKIIEKRQSVAFWCNPISGHATLYWYQQILGQGPKLLIQFQNNGVVDDSQLPKDRFSAERLKGVDSTLKIQPAKLEDSAVYLCANRGEQNEHFFGPGTRLTVL.